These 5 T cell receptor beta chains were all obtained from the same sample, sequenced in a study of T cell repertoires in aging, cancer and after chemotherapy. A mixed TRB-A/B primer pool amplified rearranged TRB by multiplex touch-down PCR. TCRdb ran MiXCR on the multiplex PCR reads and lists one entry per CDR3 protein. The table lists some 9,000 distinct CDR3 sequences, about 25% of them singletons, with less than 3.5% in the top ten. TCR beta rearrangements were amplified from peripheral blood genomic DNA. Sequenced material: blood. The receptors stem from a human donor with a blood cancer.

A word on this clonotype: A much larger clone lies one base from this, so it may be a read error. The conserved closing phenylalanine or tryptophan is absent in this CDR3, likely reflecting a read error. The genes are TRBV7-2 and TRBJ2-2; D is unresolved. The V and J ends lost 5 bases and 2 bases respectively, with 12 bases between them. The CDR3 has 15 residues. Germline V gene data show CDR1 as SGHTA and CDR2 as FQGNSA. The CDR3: CASSRLWGNTGELFS. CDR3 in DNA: TGTGCCAGCAGCCGATTGTGGGGTAACACCGGGGAGCTGTTTTCT.

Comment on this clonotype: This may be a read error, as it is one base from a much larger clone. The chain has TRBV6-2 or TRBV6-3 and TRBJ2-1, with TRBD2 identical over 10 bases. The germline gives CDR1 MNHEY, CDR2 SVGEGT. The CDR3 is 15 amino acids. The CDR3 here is CASRESGGAYNQQFF. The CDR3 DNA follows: TGTGCCAGCAGGGAGAGCGGGGGGGCCTACAATCAGCAGTTCTTC.

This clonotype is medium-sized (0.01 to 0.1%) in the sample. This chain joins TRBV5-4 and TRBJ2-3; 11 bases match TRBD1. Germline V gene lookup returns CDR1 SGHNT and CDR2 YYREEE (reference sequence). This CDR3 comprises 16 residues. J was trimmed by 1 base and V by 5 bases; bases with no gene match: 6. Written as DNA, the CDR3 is TGTGCCAGCAGACATCCGGGACAGGGGGGCACAGATACGCAGTATTTT. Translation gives CASRHPGQGGTDTQYF.

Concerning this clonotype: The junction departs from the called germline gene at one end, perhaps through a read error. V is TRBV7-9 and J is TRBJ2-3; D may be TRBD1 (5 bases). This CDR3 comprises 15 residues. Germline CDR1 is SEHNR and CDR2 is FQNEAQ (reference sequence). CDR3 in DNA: TGCGCCAGCAGCCAAGAGTGGACACCCACAGATACGCAGTATTTT. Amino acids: CASSQEWTPTDTQYF.

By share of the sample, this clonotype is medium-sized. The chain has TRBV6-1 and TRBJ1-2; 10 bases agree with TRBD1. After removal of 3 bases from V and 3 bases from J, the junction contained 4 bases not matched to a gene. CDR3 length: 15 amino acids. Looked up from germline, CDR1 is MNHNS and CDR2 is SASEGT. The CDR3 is CASSDGTGEDYGYTF. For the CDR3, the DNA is TGTGCCAGCAGTGACGGGACAGGGGAAGACTATGGCTACACCTTC.